Listed below are T cell receptor beta chains from one sample, sequenced in a study of human T cells and chemical hapten exposure. TCRdb redid the calling of the RACE reads with MiXCR, one entry per CDR3 protein. The data hold 60,000 to 80,000 distinct CDR3 sequences, with approximately 32% observed a single time. Specimen: whole blood, collected in connection with sensitization to the hapten diphenylcyclopropenone (DPC). These receptors came from a man between 35 and 55 years old with alopecia areata. Some clones in this sample may be carry-over from other donors' samples. Both conserved end residues are part of each CDR3. Fields, in order: J gene, clone size, V gene, D gene, CDR3 protein, CDR3 DNA. A D gene is named only where the DNA matches it firmly. Size is stated for part of the rows, as once, few or many counts, or as a class when the clone is expanded.

TRBJ2-7 few TRBV5-1 . CASSWTTFDEQYF TGCGCCAGCAGCTGGACGACGTTCGACGAGCAGTACTTC
TRBJ2-3 few TRBV30 . CAWRGGLDTQYF TGTGCCTGGAGGGGGGGGCTAGATACGCAGTATTTT
TRBJ2-5 once TRBV27 . CASSTLGGWETQYF TGTGCCAGCAGTACCCTTGGGGGATGGGAGACCCAGTACTTC
TRBJ1-4 few TRBV28 . CASSFPSAGTNEKLFF TGTGCCAGCAGTTTCCCCTCCGCCGGGACGAATGAAAAACTGTTTTTT
TRBJ1-6 few TRBV7-2 . CASTKLGGSSPLHF TGTGCCAGCACCAAGTTGGGGGGAAGTTCACCCCTCCACTTT
TRBJ2-3 few TRBV20-1 TRBD2 CSAVSGERDTDTQYF TGCAGTGCTGTTAGCGGGGAGCGGGACACAGATACGCAGTATTTT
TRBJ1-5 . TRBV6-1 . CASSEVNGYDQPQHF TGTGCCAGCAGTGAAGTCAACGGGTACGATCAGCCCCAGCATTTT
TRBJ2-1 . TRBV20-1 . CSARETRGGEQFF TGCAGTGCTAGAGAGACCAGGGGAGGAGAGCAGTTCTTC
TRBJ2-7 . TRBV7-2 TRBD2 CASSLGGSGRRGYEQYF TGTGCCAGCAGCTTAGGTGGTAGCGGGAGACGTGGGTACGAGCAGTACTTC
TRBJ2-1 . TRBV7-9 . CASSQIRDEQFF TGTGCCAGCAGCCAGATTCGGGATGAGCAGTTCTTC
TRBJ2-3 . TRBV27 . CAASGWGGTDTQYF TGTGCGGCGTCGGGTTGGGGTGGCACAGATACGCAGTATTTT
TRBJ1-2 few TRBV5-6 . CASSLGQGTGGYTF TGTGCCAGCAGCTTGGGGCAGGGAACCGGTGGCTACACCTTC
TRBJ1-1 . TRBV12-3/TRBV12-4 . CASRATVNTEAFF TGTGCCAGCAGAGCGACAGTGAACACTGAAGCTTTCTTT
TRBJ2-3 few TRBV7-2 . CASSLGYTDTQYF TGTGCCAGCAGCTTAGGTTACACCGATACGCAGTATTTT
TRBJ1-5 few TRBV7-9 . CASSPLGRDQPQHF TGTGCCAGCAGCCCCCTGGGGAGGGATCAGCCCCAGCATTTT
TRBJ2-5 . TRBV12-3/TRBV12-4 TRBD1 CASSFFRDSKETQYF TGTGCCAGCAGTTTCTTCCGGGACAGTAAAGAGACCCAGTACTTC
TRBJ1-1 few TRBV6-5 . CASTGGGKNTEAFF TGTGCCAGCACCGGAGGGGGGAAGAACACTGAAGCTTTCTTT
TRBJ1-1 . TRBV12-3/TRBV12-4 . CASSLADRRDTEAFF TGTGCCAGCAGTTTAGCCGACAGGAGAGACACTGAAGCTTTCTTT
TRBJ1-2 few TRBV18 . CASSPDSRYGYTF TGTGCCAGCTCACCGGACAGTCGATATGGCTACACCTTC
TRBJ2-1 . TRBV5-1 . CASSRTGSSYNEQFF TGCGCCAGCAGCCGTACAGGGAGCTCCTACAATGAGCAGTTCTTC
TRBJ2-7 few TRBV7-9 . CASSLGARSYEQYF TGTGCCAGCAGCTTAGGGGCAAGGTCGTACGAGCAGTACTTC
TRBJ2-3 . TRBV20-1 . CSARGGAGCTDTQYF TGCAGTGCTAGAGGGGGAGCGGGTTGCACAGATACGCAGTATTTT
TRBJ2-5 . TRBV3-1 TRBD2 CASSPSGVAGTRETQYF TGTGCCAGCAGCCCGAGTGGGGTAGCGGGGACTCGGGAGACCCAGTACTTC
TRBJ1-1 . TRBV27 . CASSFSGRRGEAFF TGTGCCAGCAGTTTTTCAGGCCGCAGGGGAGAAGCTTTCTTT
TRBJ1-1 . TRBV27 TRBD1 CASSLGTGQGRAFF TGTGCCAGCAGTTTGGGGACTGGACAGGGGCGAGCTTTCTTT
TRBJ1-5 . TRBV4-2 TRBD1 CASSSMGQPDQPQHF TGTGCCAGCAGCTCGATGGGACAGCCTGATCAGCCCCAGCATTTT
TRBJ2-3 few TRBV24-1 TRBD1 CATSHRGTGSFDTQYF TGTGCCACCAGTCATAGGGGGACAGGCAGCTTCGATACGCAGTATTTT
TRBJ1-1 few TRBV11-2 . CASRPWAPGEAFF TGTGCCAGCAGACCATGGGCCCCAGGTGAAGCTTTCTTT
TRBJ1-1 few TRBV5-5 . CASSLSQIQMNTEAFF TGTGCCAGCAGCTTAAGTCAGATCCAGATGAACACTGAAGCTTTCTTT
TRBJ2-1 many TRBV11-2 TRBD2 CASSFARGYNEQFF TGTGCCAGCAGCTTTGCGCGGGGGTACAATGAGCAGTTCTTC
TRBJ2-6 . TRBV5-4 . CASSSGGSSGANVLTF TGTGCCAGCAGCTCCGGAGGCAGCTCTGGGGCCAACGTCCTGACTTTC
TRBJ2-1 few TRBV6-2/TRBV6-3 . CASSYRTRGTSYNEQFF TGTGCCAGCAGTTACCGGACGCGCGGGACGTCCTACAATGAGCAGTTCTTC
TRBJ2-4 . TRBV20-1 TRBD2 CSAPSGAGVSKNIQYF TGCAGTGCTCCTTCCGGAGCGGGAGTGTCCAAAAACATTCAGTACTTC
TRBJ2-2 few TRBV9 . CASSVDLGELFF TGTGCCAGCAGCGTAGACCTCGGGGAGCTGTTTTTT
TRBJ2-5 . TRBV11-2 . CASSLEGLQTQYF TGTGCCAGCAGCTTAGAAGGACTTCAGACCCAGTACTTC
TRBJ1-1 few TRBV5-1 . CASSSQGSRSEAFF TGCGCCAGCAGCTCCCAGGGTTCAAGGTCTGAAGCTTTCTTT
TRBJ1-4 . TRBV6-5 . CASSYSGEKLFF TGTGCCAGCAGTTACTCTGGGGAAAAACTGTTTTTT
TRBJ2-1 few TRBV13 TRBD1 CASSSDRTGNNEQFF TGTGCCAGCAGCTCCGACCGGACAGGAAACAATGAGCAGTTCTTC
TRBJ2-2 . TRBV15 . CATSGGSGVTGELFF TGTGCCACCAGCGGAGGGTCAGGTGTGACCGGGGAGCTGTTTTTT
TRBJ2-7 few TRBV28 TRBD1 CASELRRGQGSPGEQYF TGTGCCAGCGAGCTCCGGAGGGGACAGGGATCCCCGGGGGAGCAGTACTTC
TRBJ1-1 . TRBV27 . CASSFANAPEAFF TGTGCCAGCAGTTTTGCGAACGCTCCTGAAGCTTTCTTT
TRBJ2-7 . TRBV6-2/TRBV6-3 . CASSYPEAEQYF TGTGCCAGCAGTTACCCAGAAGCGGAGCAGTACTTC
TRBJ2-3 . TRBV7-8 TRBD2 CASSLGSGRALKDTQYF TGTGCCAGCAGCTTAGGCAGCGGGAGGGCCTTAAAAGATACGCAGTATTTT
TRBJ2-3 . TRBV7-2 . CAWVTDTQYF TGTGCCTGGGTCACAGATACGCAGTATTTT
TRBJ2-4 . TRBV20-1 . CSARTGHPNIQYF TGCAGTGCTAGAACGGGACACCCTAACATTCAGTACTTC
TRBJ2-3 few TRBV25-1 . CATSGAGGRTDTQYF TGTGCCACCTCGGGGGCAGGGGGGAGGACAGATACGCAGTATTTT